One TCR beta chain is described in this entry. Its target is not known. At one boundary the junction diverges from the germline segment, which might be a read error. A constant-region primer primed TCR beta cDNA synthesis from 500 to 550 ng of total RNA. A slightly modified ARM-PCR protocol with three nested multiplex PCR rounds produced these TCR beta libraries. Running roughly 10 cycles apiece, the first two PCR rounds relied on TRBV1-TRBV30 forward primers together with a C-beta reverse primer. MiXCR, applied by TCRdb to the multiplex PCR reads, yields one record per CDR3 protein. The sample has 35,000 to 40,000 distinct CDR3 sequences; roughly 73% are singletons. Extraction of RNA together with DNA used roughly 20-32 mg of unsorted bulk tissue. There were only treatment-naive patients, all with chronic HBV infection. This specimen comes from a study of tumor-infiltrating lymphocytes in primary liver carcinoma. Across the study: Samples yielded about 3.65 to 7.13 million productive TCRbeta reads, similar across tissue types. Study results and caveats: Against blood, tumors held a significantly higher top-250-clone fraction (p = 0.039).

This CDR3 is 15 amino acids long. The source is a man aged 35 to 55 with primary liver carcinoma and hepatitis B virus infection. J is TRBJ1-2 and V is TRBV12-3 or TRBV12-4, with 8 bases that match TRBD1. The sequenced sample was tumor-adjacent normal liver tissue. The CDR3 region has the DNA TGTGTCAGCAGTTTACCGGCTCAGGGGGCTGATGGCTACATCTTC. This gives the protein CVSSLPAQGADGYIF.